This TCR beta chain came from a study of blood T cell repertoires in COVID-19. Study at large: Samples taken during acute and convalescent COVID-19 were collected in the United States, Italy and Spain. PBMCs, B-cell-depleted T cells, or T cells provided the cDNA or gDNA that made up the material.

Libraries were prepared by immunoSEQ multiplex PCR; TCRdb keeps only in-frame clonotypes and omits some of them. The sample records under 350,000 clones, around nine tenths being singletons. CDR3 size: 11 residues. Germline CDR1 and CDR2: MDHEN and SYDVKM. With 10 bases removed from V and 10 bases from J, the gap between germline ends came to 11 bases. V gene TRBV28 combines with J gene TRBJ1-6; D unresolved. This receptor was identified in a woman aged 25-40 years with COVID-19, enrolled during active disease. Sequencing used peripheral blood. The CDR3 DNA sequence: TGTGCCACCACAAGACTCTCACCCCTCCACTTT. It specifies CATTRLSPLHF.